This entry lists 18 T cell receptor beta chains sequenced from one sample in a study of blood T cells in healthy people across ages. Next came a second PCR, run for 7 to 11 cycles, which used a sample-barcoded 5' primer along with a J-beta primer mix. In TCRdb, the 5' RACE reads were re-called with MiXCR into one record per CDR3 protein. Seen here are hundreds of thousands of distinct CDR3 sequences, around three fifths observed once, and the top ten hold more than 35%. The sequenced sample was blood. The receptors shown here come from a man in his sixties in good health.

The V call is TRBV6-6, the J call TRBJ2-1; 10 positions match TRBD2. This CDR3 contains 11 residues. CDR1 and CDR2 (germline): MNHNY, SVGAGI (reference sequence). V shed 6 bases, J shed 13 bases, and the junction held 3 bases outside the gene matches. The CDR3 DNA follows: TGTGCCAGCAGCTTAGCGGGGGGTCAGTTCTTC. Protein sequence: CASSLAGGQFF.

The CDR3 region is CASSSTGGTDTQYF. The CDR3 DNA sequence: TGTGCCAGCAGTTCGACAGGGGGAACAGATACGCAGTATTTT. This rearrangement joins TRBV25-1 to TRBJ2-3; TRBD1 matches at 9 bases. This CDR3 spans 14 amino acids. J gave up 3 bases and V 5 bases, and 3 bases lay outside the gene matches. Germline lookup yields CDR1 MGHDK and CDR2 SYGVNS. The variable domain in full, with the rest retrieved from reference TRBV25-1 and TRBJ2-3, is EADIYQTPRYLVIGTGKKITLECSQTMGHDKMYWYQQDPGMELHLIHYSYGVNSTEKGDLSSESTVSRIRTEHFPLTLESARPSHTSQYLCASSSTGGTDTQYFGPGTRLTVL.

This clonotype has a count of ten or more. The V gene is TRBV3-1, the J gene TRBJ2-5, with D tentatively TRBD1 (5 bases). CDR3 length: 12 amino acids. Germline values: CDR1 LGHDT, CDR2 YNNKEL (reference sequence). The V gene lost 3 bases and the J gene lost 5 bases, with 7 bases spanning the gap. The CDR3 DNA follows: TGTGCCAGCAGCCAGGGGCGGGAGACCCAGTACTTC. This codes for CASSQGRETQYF.

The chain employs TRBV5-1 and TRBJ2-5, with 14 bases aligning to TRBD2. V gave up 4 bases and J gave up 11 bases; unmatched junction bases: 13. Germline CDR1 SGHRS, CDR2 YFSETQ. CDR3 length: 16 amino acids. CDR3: CASSTTSGGGNNEQYF. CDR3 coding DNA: TGCGCCAGCAGCACGACTAGCGGGGGGGGAAACAATGAGCAGTACTTC.

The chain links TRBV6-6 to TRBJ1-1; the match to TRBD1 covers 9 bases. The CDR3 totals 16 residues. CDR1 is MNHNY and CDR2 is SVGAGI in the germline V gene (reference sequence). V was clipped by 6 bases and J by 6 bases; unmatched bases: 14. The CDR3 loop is CASRQGQGLRVPEAFF. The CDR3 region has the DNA TGTGCCAGCAGGCAGGGACAGGGCCTGCGGGTACCTGAAGCTTTCTTT.

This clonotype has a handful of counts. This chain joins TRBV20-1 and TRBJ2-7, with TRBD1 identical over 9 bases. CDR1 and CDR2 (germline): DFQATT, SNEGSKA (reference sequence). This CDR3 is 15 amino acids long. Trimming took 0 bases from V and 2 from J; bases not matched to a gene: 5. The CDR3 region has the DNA TGCAGTGCTAGAGATATTGGGACAGGGACCTACGAGCAGTACTTC. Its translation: CSARDIGTGTYEQYF.

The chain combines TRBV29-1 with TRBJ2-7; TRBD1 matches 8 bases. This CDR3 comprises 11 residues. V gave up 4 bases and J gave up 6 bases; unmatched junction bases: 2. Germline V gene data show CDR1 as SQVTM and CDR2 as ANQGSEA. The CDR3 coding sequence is TGCAGCGTTGGGCAGGGGGCCGAGCAGTACTTC. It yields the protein CSVGQGAEQYF.

CDR3 region: CASSPGRNRGSTITDTQYF. The CDR3, as DNA: TGTGCCAGCAGTCCCGGGAGGAATAGGGGCTCGACTATTACAGATACGCAGTATTTT. The chain recombines TRBV12-3 or TRBV12-4 with TRBJ2-3, with 7 bases fitting TRBD2. The CDR3 covers 19 residues. V was pared by 5 bases and J by 3 bases, with 20 bases of the junction left unmatched.

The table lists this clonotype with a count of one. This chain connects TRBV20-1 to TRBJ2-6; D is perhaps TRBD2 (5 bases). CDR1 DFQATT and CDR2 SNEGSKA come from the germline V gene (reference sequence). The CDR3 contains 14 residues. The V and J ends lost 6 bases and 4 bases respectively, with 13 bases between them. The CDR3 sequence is CSAGRREGANVLTF. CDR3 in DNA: TGCAGTGCAGGAAGACGGGAAGGGGCCAACGTCCTGACTTTC.

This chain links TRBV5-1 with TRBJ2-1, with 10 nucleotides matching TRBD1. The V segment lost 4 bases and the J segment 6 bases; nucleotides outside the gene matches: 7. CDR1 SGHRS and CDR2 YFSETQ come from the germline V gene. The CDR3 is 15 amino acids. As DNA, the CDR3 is TGCGCCAGCAGCGTCGGACAGGGGGGTTTCAATGAGCAGTTCTTC. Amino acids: CASSVGQGGFNEQFF.

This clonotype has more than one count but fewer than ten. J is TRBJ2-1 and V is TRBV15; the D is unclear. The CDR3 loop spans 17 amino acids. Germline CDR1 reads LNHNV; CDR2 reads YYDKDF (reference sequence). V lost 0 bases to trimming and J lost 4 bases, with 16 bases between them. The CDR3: CATSREGPLRPYNEQFF. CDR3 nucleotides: TGTGCCACCAGCAGAGAGGGCCCCCTGAGGCCTTACAATGAGCAGTTCTTC.

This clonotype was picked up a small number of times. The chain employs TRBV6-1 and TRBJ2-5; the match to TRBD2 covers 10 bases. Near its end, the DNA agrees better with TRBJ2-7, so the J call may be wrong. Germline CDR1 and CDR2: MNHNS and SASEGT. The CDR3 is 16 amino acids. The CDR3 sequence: CASSPFGLAVSYEQYF. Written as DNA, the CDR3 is TGTGCCAGCAGCCCCTTTGGACTAGCGGTCTCCTACGAGCAGTACTTC.

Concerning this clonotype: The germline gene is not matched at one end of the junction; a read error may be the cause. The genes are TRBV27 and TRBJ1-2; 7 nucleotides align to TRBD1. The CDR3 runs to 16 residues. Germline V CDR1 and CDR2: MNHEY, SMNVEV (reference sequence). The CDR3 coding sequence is TGTGCCAGCAGTTTATCGATTCAGGGGGGCTCGTATGGCTACACCTTT. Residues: CASSLSIQGGSYGYTF.

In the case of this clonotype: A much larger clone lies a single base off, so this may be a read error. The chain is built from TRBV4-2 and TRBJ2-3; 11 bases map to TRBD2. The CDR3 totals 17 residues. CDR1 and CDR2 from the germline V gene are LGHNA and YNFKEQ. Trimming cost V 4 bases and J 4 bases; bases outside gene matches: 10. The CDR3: CASSLAPLAGVADTQYF. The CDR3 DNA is TGTGCCAGCAGCCTAGCCCCACTAGCGGGGGTGGCAGATACGCAGTATTTT.

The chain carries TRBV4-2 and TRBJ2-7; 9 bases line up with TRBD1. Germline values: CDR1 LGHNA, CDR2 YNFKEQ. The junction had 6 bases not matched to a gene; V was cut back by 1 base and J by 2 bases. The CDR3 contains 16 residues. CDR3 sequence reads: CASSQGTGTGTYEQYF. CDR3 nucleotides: TGTGCCAGCAGCCAAGGGACCGGGACAGGGACCTACGAGCAGTACTTC.

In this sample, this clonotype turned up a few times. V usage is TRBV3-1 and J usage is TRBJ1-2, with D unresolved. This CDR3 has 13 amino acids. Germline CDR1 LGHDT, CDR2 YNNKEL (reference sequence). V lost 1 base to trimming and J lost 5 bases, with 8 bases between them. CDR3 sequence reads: CASSQGSFYGYTF. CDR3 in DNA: TGTGCCAGCAGCCAAGGGTCGTTTTATGGCTACACCTTC.

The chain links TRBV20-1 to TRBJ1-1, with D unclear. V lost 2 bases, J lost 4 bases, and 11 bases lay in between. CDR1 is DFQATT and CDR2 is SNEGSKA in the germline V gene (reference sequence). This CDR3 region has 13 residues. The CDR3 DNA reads TGCAGTGCTAGAAGAGGCCTTGTCACTGAAGCTTTCTTT. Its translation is CSARRGLVTEAFF.

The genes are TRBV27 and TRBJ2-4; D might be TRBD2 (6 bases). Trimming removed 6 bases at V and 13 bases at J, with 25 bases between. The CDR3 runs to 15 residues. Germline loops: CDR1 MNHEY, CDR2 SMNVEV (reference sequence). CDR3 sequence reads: CASRDGTSELREQYF. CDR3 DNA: TGTGCCAGCAGGGATGGGACTTCCGAATTGAGGGAGCAGTACTTC.